Each of the 24 T cell receptor beta chains below was sequenced from the same sample in a study of identical twins. TCRdb used MiXCR to reprocess the 5' RACE reads, holding one entry per CDR3 protein. Of 470,000 or so distinct CDR3 sequences listed, roughly a quarter were seen once; the top ten hold about 3%. The same data also contributed to another study, on T cells expressing NK-cell markers.

Sequenced material: CD4+ T cells sorted from blood. All receptors derive from a woman aged 18 to 35 in good health.

This chain connects TRBV12-3 or TRBV12-4 to TRBJ2-7; 13 nucleotides align to TRBD2. V shed 5 bases, J shed 6 bases, and the junction held 10 bases outside the gene matches. The CDR3 runs 16 residues. CDR3: CASSPRTSGSFAEQYF. CDR3 DNA sequence: TGTGCCAGCAGTCCTCGGACTAGCGGGAGTTTCGCCGAGCAGTACTTC.

The chain recombines TRBV11-2 with TRBJ1-1; no clear D. This CDR3 spans 13 amino acids. V was clipped by 7 bases and J by 3 bases, with 12 bases between them. The germline V gene encodes CDR1 SGHAT and CDR2 FQNNGV. This CDR3 reads CASTFRSDTEAFF. CDR3 DNA sequence: TGTGCCAGCACCTTTAGATCGGACACTGAAGCTTTCTTT.

This clonotype was seen more than once but under ten times. CDR3 amino acids: CSARYLNTEAFF. The CDR3 coding sequence is TGCAGTGCTAGATACCTTAACACTGAAGCTTTCTTT. This chain connects TRBV20-1 to TRBJ1-1; D is uncertain. Germline-derived CDR1 and CDR2 are DFQATT and SNEGSKA (reference sequence). This CDR3 has 12 amino acids. Trimming took 2 bases from V and 2 from J, leaving 6 bases between them.

The chain employs TRBV6-1 and TRBJ2-2; 11 bases match TRBD2. Trimming took 5 bases from V and 5 from J; bases not matched to a gene: 4. Per the germline V gene, CDR1 is MNHNS and CDR2 is SASEGT. CDR3 size: 15 residues. The CDR3 loop is CASSLAGGLTGELFF. The CDR3 nucleotides are TGTGCCAGCAGTCTAGCGGGAGGATTAACCGGGGAGCTGTTTTTT.

Many counts were recorded for this clonotype. CDR3 sequence reads: CASSSTGVSSYNSPLHF. CDR3 nucleotides: TGTGCCAGCAGTTCGACAGGCGTTAGCTCCTATAATTCACCCCTCCACTTT. The chain recombines TRBV6-5 with TRBJ1-6, with a possible D match to TRBD1 (6 bases). V dropped 4 bases and J dropped 0 bases, with 13 bases sitting between them. Germline V gene lookup returns CDR1 MNHEY and CDR2 SVGAGI. The CDR3 has 17 residues.

Remarks on this clonotype: At one end the junction does not follow the germline gene, possibly because of a read error. This chain uses TRBV12-3 or TRBV12-4 with TRBJ2-3; D may be TRBD1 (6 bases). The CDR3 totals 18 residues. The CDR3 coding sequence is TGTACCAGCAGTTTATTGACCCTCCGGGACACCTACACAGATACGCAGTATTTT. Its protein is CTSSLLTLRDTYTDTQYF.

The V and J genes are TRBV5-6 and TRBJ2-7; TRBD1 might be the D (6 bases). Trimming cost V 4 bases and J 9 bases, with 17 bases left between them. Germline assignment: CDR1 SGHDT and CDR2 YYEEEE. The CDR3 has 13 amino acids. CDR3 nucleotide sequence: TGTGCCAGCAGCCGCAGGGGAATAAGTGGGCAGTACTTC. Protein product: CASSRRGISGQYF.

This clonotype was picked up many times. The CDR3 loop is CASSFNYEQYF. In nucleotides, the CDR3 is TGTGCCAGCAGCTTTAACTACGAGCAGTACTTC. The chain uses TRBV5-5 and TRBJ2-7, with D uncertain. This CDR3 contains 11 residues. Germline values: CDR1 SGHKS, CDR2 YYEKEE (reference sequence). Trimming took off 2 bases at V and 3 bases at J, with 3 bases between the two ends.

This clonotype was found a few times. The chain links TRBV11-1 to TRBJ2-5, with D possibly being TRBD1 (5 bases). The CDR3 runs to 20 residues. Germline-derived CDR1 and CDR2 are SGHAT and FQDESV (reference sequence). V lost 3 bases to trimming and J lost 8 bases, with 34 bases between them. In DNA form, the CDR3 reads TGTGCCAGCAGCTTGTCTCGGCTAGGGTCCGGCAGGAAGGGGAACGTAACCCAGTACTTC. It codes for CASSLSRLGSGRKGNVTQYF.

The chain couples TRBV20-1 to TRBJ1-6, with 9 bases identical to TRBD1. V shed 6 bases, J shed 4 bases, and the junction held 7 bases outside the gene matches. CDR3 length equals 15 residues. From germline, CDR1 is DFQATT and CDR2 SNEGSKA (reference sequence). CDR3 nucleotide sequence: TGCAGTGCCTCGACAGGGGGTTTTTATAATTCACCCCTCCACTTT. Translated, it gives CSASTGGFYNSPLHF.

V gene TRBV6-2 or TRBV6-3 combines with J gene TRBJ2-7; D possibly corresponds to TRBD2 (6 bases). Trimming pared 2 bases from V and 6 bases from J, leaving 11 bases between. Germline-derived CDR1 and CDR2 are MNHEY and SVGEGT. The CDR3 totals 13 residues. As DNA, the CDR3 is TGTGCCAGCAGTTACCCCCGAGCGGGCGAGCAGTACTTC. This encodes CASSYPRAGEQYF.

The chain links TRBV2 to TRBJ2-1; TRBD1 or TRBD2 may be the D gene (5 bases each). The CDR3 is made up of 17 amino acids. Germline CDR1 reads SNHLY; CDR2 reads FYNNEI. Between the trimmed V and J ends, which lost 2 bases and 5 bases, there was a span of 19 bases. The CDR3 is CASSETGLLLHHNEQFF. DNA for the CDR3: TGTGCCAGCAGTGAAACAGGACTCCTCCTCCATCACAATGAGCAGTTCTTC.

This chain uses TRBV7-9 with TRBJ1-1; D may be TRBD1 (5 bases). The CDR3 totals 13 residues. Germline assignment: CDR1 SEHNR and CDR2 FQNEAQ (reference sequence). Trimming removed 6 bases at V and 6 bases at J, with 14 bases between. CDR3 residues: CASSFSPGSEAFF. The CDR3 region has the DNA TGTGCCAGCAGTTTCTCGCCAGGGTCTGAAGCTTTCTTT. The whole variable domain, filled in from reference TRBV7-9 and TRBJ1-1, reads DTGVSQNPRHKITKRGQNVTFRCDPISEHNRLYWYRQTLGQGPEFLTYFQNEAQLEKSRLLSDRFSAERPKGSFSTLEIQRTEQGDSAMYLCASSFSPGSEAFFGQGTRLTVV.

The chain recombines TRBV7-7 with TRBJ2-1, with TRBD2 matching 8 bases. CDR3 length equals 15 residues. With V trimmed by 1 base and J by 6 bases, 5 bases remained unmatched. From germline, CDR1 is SSHAT and CDR2 FNYEAQ (reference sequence). CDR3 loop: CASSLDSGMGNEQFF. CDR3 nucleotide sequence: TGTGCCAGCAGCTTAGATAGCGGGATGGGCAATGAGCAGTTCTTC.

The chain uses TRBV5-1 and TRBJ2-2; 8 bases fit TRBD1. Germline V gene lookup returns CDR1 SGHRS and CDR2 YFSETQ. The CDR3 length is 15 residues. The trim removed 4 bases at V and 6 bases at J, leaving 8 bases unmatched. CDR3 residues: CASSMATGASGELFF. The CDR3 DNA reads TGCGCCAGCAGCATGGCGACAGGGGCCTCCGGGGAGCTGTTTTTT.

This clonotype counts as medium-sized. This chain uses TRBV20-1 with TRBJ2-5; D is undetermined. Germline V gene data show CDR1 as DFQATT and CDR2 as SNEGSKA (reference sequence). Between the trimmed V and J ends, which lost 5 bases and 4 bases, there was a span of 11 bases. The CDR3 is 12 residues long. As DNA, the CDR3 is TGCAGTGCTCGCAAGGGCCGAGAGACCCAGTACTTC. Amino acids: CSARKGRETQYF.

This chain uses TRBV3-1 with TRBJ2-1; D possibly corresponds to TRBD2 (6 bases). Germline V CDR1 and CDR2: LGHDT, YNNKEL (reference sequence). The germline V and J ends were trimmed by 4 bases and 6 bases, with 19 bases remaining between them. CDR3 length equals 16 residues. The CDR3 here is CASSPFQSGRSNEQFF. CDR3 DNA: TGTGCCAGCAGCCCTTTTCAGAGCGGGCGGAGCAATGAGCAGTTCTTC.

The chain combines TRBV12-3 or TRBV12-4 with TRBJ2-7; D might be TRBD1 (6 bases). Trimming left V 5 bases short and J 7 bases short, with 24 bases between. The CDR3 spans 16 residues. The CDR3 is CASSGQTRIYYGEQYF. In DNA form, the CDR3 reads TGTGCCAGCAGTGGACAGACCAGGATCTACTACGGGGAGCAGTACTTC.

The V call is TRBV7-9, the J call TRBJ2-7; 7 nucleotides align to TRBD1. This CDR3 contains 15 residues. Losses at the gene ends were 4 bases for V and 8 bases for J; bases not matched to a gene: 14. The germline gives CDR1 SEHNR, CDR2 FQNEAQ (reference sequence). DNA for the CDR3: TGTGCCAGCAGCTCCTCCAATACAGGGGCCCACAAGCAGTACTTC. This sequence encodes CASSSSNTGAHKQYF.

A few counts support this clonotype. The CDR3 is CASSLVTPSTDTQYF. In nucleotides, the CDR3 is TGTGCCAGCAGTTTAGTAACACCTAGCACAGATACGCAGTATTTT. This chain uses TRBV12-3 or TRBV12-4 with TRBJ2-3; no firm D call. V was shortened by 1 base and J by 0 bases, with 8 bases between the two germline ends. This CDR3 is 15 amino acids long.

The rearrangement links TRBV7-8 to TRBJ2-3, with TRBD2 identical over 7 bases. In germline, CDR1 is SGHVS, CDR2 FQNEAQ. J lost 0 bases, V lost 1 base, and 10 bases had no gene match. The CDR3 has 18 amino acids. CDR3 bases: TGTGCCAGCAGCTTAGGGGCTAGCGGAAAAACTAGCACAGATACGCAGTATTTT. Residues: CASSLGASGKTSTDTQYF.

This clonotype appeared a few times. The V call is TRBV12-3 or TRBV12-4, the J call TRBJ2-5; TRBD2 matches at 8 bases. V trimming: 6 bases; J trimming: 6 bases; junction bases outside the gene matches: 12. The CDR3 covers 15 residues. Here the CDR3 reads CASSPGTRRIKTQYF. The CDR3 nucleotides are TGTGCCAGCAGCCCTGGGACTAGAAGGATAAAGACCCAGTACTTC.

This clonotype was picked up a small number of times. The chain is built from TRBV20-1 and TRBJ2-3, with D possibly TRBD2 on 6 matching bases. The CDR3 has 12 amino acids. Germline V gene lookup returns CDR1 DFQATT and CDR2 SNEGSKA (reference sequence). V was trimmed by 6 bases and J by 3 bases, leaving 10 bases between them. The CDR3 protein is CSAHRGTDTQYF. The CDR3 DNA reads as TGCAGTGCACACCGGGGGACAGATACGCAGTATTTT.

This sequence joins TRBV5-1 and TRBJ2-7; 9 bases map to TRBD2. This CDR3 region has 14 residues. V lost 7 bases and J lost 1; bases outside the gene matches: 6. CDR1 SGHRS and CDR2 YFSETQ come from the germline V gene. The CDR3 region has the DNA TGCGCCAGCGGGAAGACTAGCGGTTCCTACGAGCAGTACTTC. It translates to CASGKTSGSYEQYF.